This TCR beta chain stems from a study of OX40 agonist ivuxolimab in advanced cancers. Sequencing used immunoSEQ multiplex PCR; TCRdb keeps in-frame clones, though not all of them. Among some 80,000 clones listed, more than 80% were seen once. The count of this clone is one. The sample was CD4+ or CD8+ T cells sorted from blood, taken in a trial of the OX40 agonist ivuxolimab. This receptor was identified in an adult with an advanced solid tumor such as melanoma, head and neck, liver or kidney cancer.

CDR3 region: CAWGIDRPGEKLFF. The CDR3 DNA reads TGTGCCTGGGGGATCGACAGGCCGGGCGAAAAACTGTTTTTT. V is TRBV30 and J is TRBJ1-4; perhaps TRBD1 as D (6 bases). The CDR3 runs 14 residues. Trimming shortened V by 5 bases and J by 8 bases, and 18 bases separated the two germline ends. Germline values: CDR1 GTSNPN, CDR2 SVGIG (reference sequence).